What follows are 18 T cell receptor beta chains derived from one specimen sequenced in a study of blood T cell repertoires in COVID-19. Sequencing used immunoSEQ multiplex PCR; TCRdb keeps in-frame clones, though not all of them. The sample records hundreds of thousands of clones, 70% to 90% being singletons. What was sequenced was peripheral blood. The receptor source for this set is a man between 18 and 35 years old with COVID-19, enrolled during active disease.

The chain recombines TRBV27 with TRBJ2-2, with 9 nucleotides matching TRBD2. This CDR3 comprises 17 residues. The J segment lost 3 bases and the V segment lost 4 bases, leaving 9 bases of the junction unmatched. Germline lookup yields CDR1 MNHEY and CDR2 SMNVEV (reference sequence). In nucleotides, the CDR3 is TGTGCCAGCAGTTCTCTTCTGACTAGCGGATACACCGGGGAGCTGTTTTTT. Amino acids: CASSSLLTSGYTGELFF.

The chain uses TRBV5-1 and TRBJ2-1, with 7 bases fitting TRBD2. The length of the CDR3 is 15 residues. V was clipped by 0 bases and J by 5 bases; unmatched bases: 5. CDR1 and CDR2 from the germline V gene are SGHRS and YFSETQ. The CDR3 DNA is TGCGCCAGCAGCTTGGCCGCGGGAGCAGACAATGAGCAGTTCTTC. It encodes CASSLAAGADNEQFF.

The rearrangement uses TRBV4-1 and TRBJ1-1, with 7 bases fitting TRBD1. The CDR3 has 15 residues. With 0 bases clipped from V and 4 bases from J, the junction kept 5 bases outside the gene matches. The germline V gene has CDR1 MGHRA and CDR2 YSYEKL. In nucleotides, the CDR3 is TGCGCCAGCAGCCAAGATCACCCAGGGGGCACTGAAGCTTTCTTT. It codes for CASSQDHPGGTEAFF.

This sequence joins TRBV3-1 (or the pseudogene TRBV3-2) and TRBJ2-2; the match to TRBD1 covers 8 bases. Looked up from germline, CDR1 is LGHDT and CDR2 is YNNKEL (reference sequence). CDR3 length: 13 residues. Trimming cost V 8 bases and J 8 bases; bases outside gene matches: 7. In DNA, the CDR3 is TGTGCCAGCCACGACAGGGGAAGTGGGGAGCTGTTTTTT. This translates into CASHDRGSGELFF.

CDR3 sequence: CASNPLAGNQETQYF. CDR3 sequence (DNA): TGTGCCAGCAACCCACTAGCGGGGAATCAAGAGACCCAGTACTTC. The genes are TRBV7-9 and TRBJ2-5; TRBD2 agrees at 10 bases. The CDR3 runs to 15 residues. The V segment lost 7 bases and the J segment 2 bases; nucleotides outside the gene matches: 7. Germline-derived CDR1 and CDR2 are SEHNR and FQNEAQ (reference sequence). Based on the CDR3 plus reference TRBV7-9 and TRBJ2-5, the full variable domain is DTGVSQNPRHKITKRGQNVTFRCDPISEHNRLYWYRQTLGQGPEFLTYFQNEAQLEKSRLLSDRFSAERPKGSFSTLEIQRTEQGDSAMYLCASNPLAGNQETQYFGPGTRLLVL.

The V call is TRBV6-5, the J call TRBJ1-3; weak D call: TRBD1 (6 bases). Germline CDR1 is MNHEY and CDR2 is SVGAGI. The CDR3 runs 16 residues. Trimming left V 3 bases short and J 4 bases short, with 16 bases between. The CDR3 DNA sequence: TGTGCCAGCAGTTATTCCCCTCAGGGGATAGGAAACACCATATATTTT. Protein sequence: CASSYSPQGIGNTIYF.

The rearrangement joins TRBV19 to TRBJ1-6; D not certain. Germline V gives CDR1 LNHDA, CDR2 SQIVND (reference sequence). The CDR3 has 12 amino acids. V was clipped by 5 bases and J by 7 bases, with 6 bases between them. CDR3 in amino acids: CASSVQNSPLHF. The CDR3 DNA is TGTGCCAGTAGTGTACAGAATTCACCCCTCCACTTT.

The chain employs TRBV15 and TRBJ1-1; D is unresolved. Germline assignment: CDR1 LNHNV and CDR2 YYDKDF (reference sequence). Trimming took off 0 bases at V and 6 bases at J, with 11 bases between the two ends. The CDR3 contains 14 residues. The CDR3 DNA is TGTGCCACCAGCAGAGATCGGGGTATCCCTGAAGCTTTCTTT. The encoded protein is CATSRDRGIPEAFF.

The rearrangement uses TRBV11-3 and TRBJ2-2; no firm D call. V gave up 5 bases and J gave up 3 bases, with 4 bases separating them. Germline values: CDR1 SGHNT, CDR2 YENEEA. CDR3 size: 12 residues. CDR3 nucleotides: TGTGCCAGCAGCCTATACACCGGGGAGCTGTTTTTT. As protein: CASSLYTGELFF.

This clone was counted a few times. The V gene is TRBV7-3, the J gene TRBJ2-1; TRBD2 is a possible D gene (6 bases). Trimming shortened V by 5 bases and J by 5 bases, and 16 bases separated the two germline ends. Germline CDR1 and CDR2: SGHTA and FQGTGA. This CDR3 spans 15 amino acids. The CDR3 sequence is CASSSSGSGNNEQFF. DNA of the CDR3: TGTGCCAGCAGCAGCTCCGGTAGCGGTAACAATGAGCAGTTCTTC.

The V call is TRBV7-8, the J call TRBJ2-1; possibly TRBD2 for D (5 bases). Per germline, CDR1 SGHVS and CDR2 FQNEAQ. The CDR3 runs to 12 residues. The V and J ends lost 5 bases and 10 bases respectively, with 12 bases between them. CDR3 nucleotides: TGTGCCAGCAGCCTGGAGAGGGTCGAGCAGTTCTTC. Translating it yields CASSLERVEQFF.

The CDR3: CASSLANEQFF. The CDR3 DNA follows: TGTGCCAGCAGCCTAGCAAATGAGCAGTTCTTC. The chain uses TRBV5-6 and TRBJ2-1; D perhaps matches TRBD2 (5 bases). Trimming stripped 4 bases from V and 7 bases from J, with 6 bases between. The length of the CDR3 is 11 residues. CDR1 SGHDT and CDR2 YYEEEE come from the germline V gene.

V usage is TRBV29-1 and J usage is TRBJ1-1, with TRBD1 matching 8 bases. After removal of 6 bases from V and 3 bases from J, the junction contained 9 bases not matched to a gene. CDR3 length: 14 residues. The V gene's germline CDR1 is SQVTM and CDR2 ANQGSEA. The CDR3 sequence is CSVVQGARDTEAFF. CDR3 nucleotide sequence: TGCAGCGTGGTCCAGGGGGCAAGGGACACTGAAGCTTTCTTT. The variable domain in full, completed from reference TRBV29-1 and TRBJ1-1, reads SAVISQKPSRDICQRGTSLTIQCQVDSQVTMMFWYRQQPGQSLTLIATANQGSEATYESGFVIDKFPISRPNLTFSTLTVSNMSPEDSSIYLCSVVQGARDTEAFFGQGTRLTVV.

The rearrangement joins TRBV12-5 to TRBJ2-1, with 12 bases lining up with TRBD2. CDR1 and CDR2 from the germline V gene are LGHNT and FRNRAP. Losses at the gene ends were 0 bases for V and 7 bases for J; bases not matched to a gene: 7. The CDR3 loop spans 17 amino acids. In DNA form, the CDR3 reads TGTGCTAGTGGTTTGGTCCTAGCGGGGGGGCCGGGAAATGAGCAGTTCTTC. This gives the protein CASGLVLAGGPGNEQFF.

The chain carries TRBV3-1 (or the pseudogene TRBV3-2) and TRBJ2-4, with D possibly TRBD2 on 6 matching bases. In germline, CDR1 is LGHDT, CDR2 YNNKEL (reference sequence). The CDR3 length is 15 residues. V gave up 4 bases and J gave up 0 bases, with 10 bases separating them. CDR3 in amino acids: CASSPRGLAKNIQYF. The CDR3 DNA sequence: TGTGCCAGCAGCCCGCGGGGACTAGCCAAAAACATTCAGTACTTC.

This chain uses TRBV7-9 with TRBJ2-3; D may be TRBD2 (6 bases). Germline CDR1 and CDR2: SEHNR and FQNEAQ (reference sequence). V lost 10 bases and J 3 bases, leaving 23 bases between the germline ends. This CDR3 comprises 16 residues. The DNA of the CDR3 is TGTGCCATCTCGGTCGACGGAGGGAAGGGTACAGATACGCAGTATTTT. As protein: CAISVDGGKGTDTQYF.

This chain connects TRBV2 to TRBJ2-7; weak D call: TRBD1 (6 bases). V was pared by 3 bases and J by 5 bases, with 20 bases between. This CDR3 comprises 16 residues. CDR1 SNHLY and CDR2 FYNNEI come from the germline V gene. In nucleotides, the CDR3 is TGTGCCAGCAGTGATATGTGGGCCAGGGGTTTACACGAGCAGTACTTC. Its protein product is CASSDMWARGLHEQYF.

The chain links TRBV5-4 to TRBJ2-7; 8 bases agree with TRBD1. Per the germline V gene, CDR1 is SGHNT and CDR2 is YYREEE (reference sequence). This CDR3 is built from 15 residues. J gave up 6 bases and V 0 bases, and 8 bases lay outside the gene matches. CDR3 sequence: CASSLGQGRSSEQYF. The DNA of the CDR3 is TGTGCCAGCAGCTTGGGACAGGGGCGCAGCAGCGAGCAGTACTTC.